This record looks at one T cell receptor (beta chain) sequence and its context. Its antigen remains undetermined. The record has no base qualities; no much larger clone is one base away. This sample stems from a study of blood T cell repertoires in COVID-19 (dated by TCRdb to between 2020 and 2021). In the study overall: Samples from collaborators originated in the United States, Italy and Spain and spanned both the acute and convalescent phases of COVID-19. The prospective study material was composed of cDNA or gDNA derived from T cells, B-cell-depleted T cells, or PBMCs. Subjects who had been exposed to COVID-19, were actively infected with it, or had recovered from it provided the deeply sampled blood TCRbeta repertoires that made up the dataset. A freely available public database, intended as a resource for researchers studying the immune response to SARS-CoV-2, is where the repertoires were released. The samples were drawn from the first 160 participants of the ongoing ImmuneRACE study and from some 1,300 subjects provided by 6 global collaborators. A de-identified subject ID, COVID-19 status, age in years and sex were almost always included in the sample metadata. Where HLA class I and class II types were available, the types were taken from metadata supplied by the sample provider, not from assay-based typing.

Measured from the cysteine to the phenylalanine, the CDR3 is 14 residues long. Only the CDR3 region is kept as DNA, spanning 42 bases read in frame from base 1. Taken from the germline V gene (reference sequence), the CDR1 and CDR2 loops are LNHDA and SQIVND. Cut back by 3 bases and 3 bases, the V and J ends lie 11 bases apart. The collaborating institutions used their own protocols to collect whole blood in K2EDTA tubes. Collaborator samples were shipped for TCRbeta analysis as frozen whole blood, isolated PBMCs, or DNA extracted from either sample type. Overall study results and their limits: The amount of clinical and demographic metadata varied by source and participant and was provided uncurated.

TCRbeta CDR3 regions were amplified from genomic DNA by means of the immunoSEQ Assay, a bias-controlled multiplex PCR. Processing in the source paper ran as follows. Within the assay, amplification of reference gene primers was used to estimate how many nucleated cells each sample contained. To quantify the absolute abundance of each unique TCRbeta CDR3 rearrangement, sequence reads were collapsed and filtered. For each sample, productive Simpson clonality was calculated as the square root of Simpson's diversity index over productive rearrangements. TCRdb provides this immuneACCESS table in a form limited to in-frame rearrangements. Some clones are lacking; in checked studies, under half of them reflect an unresolved V gene, and why the rest are absent is not known. That table is the source of V, J and clone size, and D and trimming were worked out from the DNA. This sample comprises around 190,000 clones, 70% to 90% of them detected only once. The top ten clones comprise 4.5% to 5% of the sample.

The sequenced sample consisted of peripheral blood. This sequence originates from a woman of 80 years or more with acute or convalescent COVID-19. The chain couples TRBV19 to TRBJ1-1, with the D gene uncertain. The CDR3 region: CASSIWFGDTEAFF. Here is the DNA: TGTGCCAGTAGTATTTGGTTCGGGGACACTGAAGCTTTCTTT.